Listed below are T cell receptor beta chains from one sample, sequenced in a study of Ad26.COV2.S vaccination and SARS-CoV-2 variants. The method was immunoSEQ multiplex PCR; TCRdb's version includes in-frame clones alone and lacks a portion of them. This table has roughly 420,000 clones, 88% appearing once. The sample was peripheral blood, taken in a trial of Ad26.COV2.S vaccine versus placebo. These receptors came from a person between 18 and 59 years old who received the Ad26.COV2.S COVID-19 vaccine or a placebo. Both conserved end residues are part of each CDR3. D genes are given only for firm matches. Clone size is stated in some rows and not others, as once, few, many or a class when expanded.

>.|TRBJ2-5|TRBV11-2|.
CASSLGQATREETQYF
TGTGCCAGCAGCTTAGGACAGGCTACTAGGGAAGAGACCCAGTACTTC
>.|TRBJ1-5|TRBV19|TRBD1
CASTKQGAGQPQHF
TGTGCCAGTACCAAACAGGGGGCCGGCCAGCCCCAGCATTTT
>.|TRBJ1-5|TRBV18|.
CASSPGLGANQPQHF
TGTGCCAGCTCACCAGGGTTAGGGGCGAATCAGCCCCAGCATTTT
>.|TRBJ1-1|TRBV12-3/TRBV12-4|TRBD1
CASSQGGNTEAFF
TGTGCCAGCAGCCAGGGGGGGAACACTGAAGCTTTCTTT
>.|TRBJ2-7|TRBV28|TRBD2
CASSSGLHRGGSAEQYF
TGTGCCAGCAGTTCCGGGCTCCATCGGGGGGGCTCGGCTGAGCAGTACTTC
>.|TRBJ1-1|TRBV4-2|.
CASSQAVDRSEAFF
TGTGCCAGCAGCCAAGCCGTCGACAGGAGTGAAGCTTTCTTT
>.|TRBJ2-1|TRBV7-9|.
CASSRGGGNNEQFF
TGTGCCAGCAGCAGGGGAGGGGGGAACAATGAGCAGTTCTTC
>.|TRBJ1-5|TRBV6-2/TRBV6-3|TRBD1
CASSFSTGGGQPQHF
TGTGCCAGCAGTTTCTCGACAGGGGGCGGTCAGCCCCAGCATTTT
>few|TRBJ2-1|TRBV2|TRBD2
CASIPSGASGGTSSYNEQFF
TGTGCCAGCATCCCCTCAGGGGCTAGCGGGGGGACGAGCTCCTACAATGAGCAGTTCTTC
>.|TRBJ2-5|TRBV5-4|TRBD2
CASSWTSGGETQYF
TGTGCCAGCAGCTGGACTAGCGGGGGTGAGACCCAGTACTTC
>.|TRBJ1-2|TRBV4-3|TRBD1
CASSHNRGSNYGYTF
TGCGCCAGCAGCCACAACAGGGGGAGTAACTATGGCTACACCTTC
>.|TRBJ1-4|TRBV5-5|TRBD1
CASSSPEQGARNEKLFF
TGTGCCAGCAGCTCCCCGGAACAGGGGGCCCGAAATGAAAAACTGTTTTTT
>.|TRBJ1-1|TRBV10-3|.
CAISESLTVNTEAFF
TGTGCCATCAGTGAGTCCCTCACAGTGAACACTGAAGCTTTCTTT
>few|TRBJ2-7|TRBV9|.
CASSTGQKATSYEQYF
TGTGCCAGCAGCACTGGACAGAAAGCTACATCCTACGAGCAGTACTTC
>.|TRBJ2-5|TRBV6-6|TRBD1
CASSPPPDRHETQYF
TGTGCCAGCAGTCCTCCCCCGGACAGGCATGAGACCCAGTACTTC
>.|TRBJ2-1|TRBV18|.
CASSLVGRGSYNEQFF
TGTGCCAGCTCACTCGTAGGAAGGGGGTCCTACAATGAGCAGTTCTTC
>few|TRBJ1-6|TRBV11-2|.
CASSPGGGVSPLHF
TGTGCCAGCAGCCCGGGTGGAGGTGTTTCACCCCTCCACTTT
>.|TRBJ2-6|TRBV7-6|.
CASSLSASGANVLTF
TGTGCCAGCAGCTTATCAGCCTCTGGGGCCAACGTCCTGACTTTC
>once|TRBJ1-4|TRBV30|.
CAWSVQGNEKLFF
TGTGCCTGGAGTGTCCAGGGGAATGAAAAACTGTTTTTT
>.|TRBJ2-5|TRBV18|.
CASSQTDKTQYF
TGTGCCAGCTCACAGACAGACAAGACCCAGTACTTC
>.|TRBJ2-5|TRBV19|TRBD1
CASSMYRGETQYF
TGTGCCAGTAGTATGTACAGGGGAGAGACCCAGTACTTC
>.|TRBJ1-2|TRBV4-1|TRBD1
CASSQEKRGRPYGYTF
TGCGCCAGCAGCCAAGAGAAAAGGGGGCGCCCCTATGGCTACACCTTC
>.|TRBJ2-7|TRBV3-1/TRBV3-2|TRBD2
CASSPGGEGSYEQYF
TGTGCCAGCAGCCCTGGAGGGGAGGGCTCCTACGAGCAGTACTTC
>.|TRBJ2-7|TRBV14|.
CASSQVRAGSYEQYF
TGTGCCAGCAGCCAAGTAAGGGCGGGAAGCTACGAGCAGTACTTC
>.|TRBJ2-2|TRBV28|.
CASIPHSMIGELFF
TGTGCCAGCATCCCGCATTCTATGATCGGGGAGCTGTTTTTT
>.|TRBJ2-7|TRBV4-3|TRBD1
CASSSQDRHSHEQYF
TGCGCCAGCAGCTCCCAGGACAGGCATTCCCACGAGCAGTACTTC
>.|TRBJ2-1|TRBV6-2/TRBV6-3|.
CASSPLKKEGDGEQFF
TGTGCCAGCAGCCCCCTCAAAAAGGAGGGAGACGGTGAGCAGTTCTTC
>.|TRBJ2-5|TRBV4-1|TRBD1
CASSLDRGYPGETQYF
TGCGCCAGCAGCCTTGACAGGGGATACCCAGGGGAGACCCAGTACTTC
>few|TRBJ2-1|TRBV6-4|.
CASSRAEDEQFF
TGTGCCAGCAGTCGGGCGGAGGATGAGCAGTTCTTC
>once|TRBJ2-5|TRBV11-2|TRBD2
CASSLYRSGGEVETQYF
TGTGCCAGCAGCTTATATCGTAGCGGGGGGGAGGTAGAGACCCAGTACTTC
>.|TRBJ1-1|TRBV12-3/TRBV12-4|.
CASSASGTTEAFF
TGTGCCAGCAGTGCCTCGGGGACCACTGAAGCTTTCTTT
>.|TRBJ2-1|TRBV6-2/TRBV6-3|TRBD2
CASSYSKAGGPYNEQFF
TGTGCCAGCAGTTACTCGAAAGCGGGGGGCCCCTACAATGAGCAGTTCTTC
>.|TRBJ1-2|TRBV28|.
CASARVDGYTF
TGTGCCAGCGCAAGGGTAGATGGCTACACCTTC
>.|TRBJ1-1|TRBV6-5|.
CASSYLGTYNTEAFF
TGTGCCAGCAGTTACCTTGGGACATATAACACTGAAGCTTTCTTT
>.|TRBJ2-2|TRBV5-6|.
CASSLPRNTGELFF
TGTGCCAGCAGCTTGCCGCGGAACACCGGGGAGCTGTTTTTT
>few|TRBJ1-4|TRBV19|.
CASSLGEKLFF
TGTGCCAGTAGTCTTGGTGAAAAACTGTTTTTT
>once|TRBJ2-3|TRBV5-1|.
CASSSTGARTDTQYF
TGCGCCAGCAGCTCAACGGGGGCCCGCACAGATACGCAGTATTTT
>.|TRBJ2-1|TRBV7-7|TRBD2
CASSQGTSGNNEQFF
TGTGCTAGCAGCCAAGGGACTAGCGGGAACAATGAGCAGTTCTTC
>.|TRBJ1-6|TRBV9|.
CASSVEAGYNSPLHF
TGTGCCAGCAGCGTAGAGGCGGGGTACAATTCACCCCTCCACTTT
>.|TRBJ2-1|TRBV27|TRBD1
CASSSTGEAYNEQFF
TGTGCCAGCAGTTCGACAGGGGAGGCCTACAATGAGCAGTTCTTC
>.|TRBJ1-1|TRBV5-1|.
CASSPAAGNTEAFF
TGCGCCAGCAGCCCCGCGGCGGGGAACACTGAAGCTTTCTTT